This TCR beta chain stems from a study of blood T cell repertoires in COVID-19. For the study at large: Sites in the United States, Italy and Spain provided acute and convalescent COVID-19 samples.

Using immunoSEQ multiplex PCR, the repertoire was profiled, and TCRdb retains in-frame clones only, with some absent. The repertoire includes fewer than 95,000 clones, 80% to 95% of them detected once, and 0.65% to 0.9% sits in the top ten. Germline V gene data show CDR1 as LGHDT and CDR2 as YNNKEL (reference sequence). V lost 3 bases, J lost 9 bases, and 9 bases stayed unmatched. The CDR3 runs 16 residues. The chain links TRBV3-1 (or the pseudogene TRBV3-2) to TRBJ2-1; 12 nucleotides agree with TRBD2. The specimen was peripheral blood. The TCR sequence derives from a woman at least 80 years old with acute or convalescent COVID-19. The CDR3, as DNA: TGTGCCAGCAGCCATCAGAGGACTAGCGGGGAGGGTGAGCAGTTCTTC. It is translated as CASSHQRTSGEGEQFF.